Each of the 25 T cell receptor beta chains below was sequenced from the same sample in a study of blood T cell repertoires in COVID-19. The table came from immunoSEQ multiplex PCR; TCRdb's copy has only in-frame clones and leaves some out. This sample yields 75,000 to 100,000 clones, of which more than 65% are seen a single time; over 8.5% belongs to the top ten. Sequencing was done on a sample of peripheral blood. The source is an elderly woman with acute or convalescent COVID-19.

For the CDR3, the DNA is TGTGCCAGCAGCTTAGATCGTGACAGGGAAAGATATGGCTACACCTTC. Its translation is CASSLDRDRERYGYTF. The rearrangement uses TRBV11-2 and TRBJ1-2, with TRBD1 matching over 7 bases. The J segment lost 5 bases and the V segment lost 0 bases, leaving 9 bases of the junction unmatched. The CDR3 runs 16 residues. The V gene's germline CDR1 is SGHAT and CDR2 FQNNGV.

The chain's CDR3 is CASSLRDLGELFF. The DNA for the CDR3 is TGTGCCAGCAGTCTCAGGGATCTTGGGGAGCTGTTTTTT. The genes are TRBV12-3 or TRBV12-4 and TRBJ2-2; D might be TRBD1 (5 bases). Trimming shortened V by 5 bases and J by 8 bases, and 12 bases separated the two germline ends. CDR3 length equals 13 residues.

The rearrangement links TRBV7-9 to TRBJ1-4; D not resolved. The V and J ends lost 4 bases and 4 bases respectively, with 16 bases between them. Germline V gene lookup returns CDR1 SEHNR and CDR2 FQNEAQ (reference sequence). This CDR3 spans 16 amino acids. The CDR3 nucleotides read TGTGCCAGCAGCTCACTTAGCAGGAGGGTTAATGAAAAACTGTTTTTT. Translated: CASSSLSRRVNEKLFF. The variable domain in full, completed from reference TRBV7-9 and TRBJ1-4, reads DTGVSQNPRHKITKRGQNVTFRCDPISEHNRLYWYRQTLGQGPEFLTYFQNEAQLEKSRLLSDRFSAERPKGSFSTLEIQRTEQGDSAMYLCASSSLSRRVNEKLFFGSGTQLSVL.

The chain has TRBV30 and TRBJ1-3; no reliable D call. The germline V gene encodes CDR1 GTSNPN and CDR2 SVGIG (reference sequence). The germline V and J ends were trimmed by 2 bases and 1 base, with 15 bases remaining between them. This CDR3 is 16 amino acids long. The CDR3 DNA is TGTGCCTGGAGTTCCGGGAGGGTGAGATCTGGAAACACCATATATTTT. This encodes CAWSSGRVRSGNTIYF.

This clone appeared a few times. The rearrangement links TRBV2 to TRBJ1-1; weak D call: TRBD1 (5 bases). Germline values: CDR1 SNHLY, CDR2 FYNNEI. CDR3 length equals 14 residues. With 4 bases removed from V and 1 base from J, the gap between germline ends came to 10 bases. CDR3 sequence reads: CASSVYTGNTEAFF. CDR3 DNA: TGTGCCAGCAGTGTATATACAGGGAACACTGAAGCTTTCTTT.

This clone was observed a few times. CDR3 amino acids: CASSYPSNRGHEKLFF. In nucleotides, the CDR3 is TGTGCCAGCAGTTACCCCTCAAACAGGGGGCATGAAAAACTGTTTTTT. The V gene is TRBV6-2 or TRBV6-3, the J gene TRBJ1-4, with 9 bases aligning to TRBD1. Germline CDR1 and CDR2: MNHEY and SVGEGT. The J segment lost 6 bases and the V segment lost 2 bases, leaving 7 bases of the junction unmatched. This CDR3 is 16 amino acids long.

The chain uses TRBV21-1 and TRBJ1-5; the table's D call TRBD1 went unverified against the DNA. TRBV21-1 is termed a pseudogene. CDR3 size: 15 residues. The CDR3 spells CASSKGGHLNQPQHF. Here the CDR3 DNA reads TGTGCCAGCAGCAAAGGGGGACATCTCAATCAGCCCCAGCATTTT.

The V gene is TRBV5-4, the J gene TRBJ2-5; 8 bases are shared with TRBD2. V lost 4 bases, J lost 4 bases, and 6 bases stayed unmatched. The CDR3 contains 14 residues. Germline values: CDR1 SGHNT, CDR2 YYREEE (reference sequence). The CDR3 DNA reads as TGTGCCAGCAGCCCCGGGGGGGCGGGAGAGACCCAGTACTTC. Its translation: CASSPGGAGETQYF.

This clone was seen once. The V gene is TRBV6-2 or TRBV6-3, the J gene TRBJ2-1, with D possibly TRBD2 on 5 matching bases. The V end lost 5 bases, the J end lost 8 bases, and 7 bases lay between the germline ends. CDR3 size: 11 residues. Per germline, CDR1 MNHEY and CDR2 SVGEGT. CDR3 in DNA: TGTGCCAGCAGTCGAGCGGATGAGCAGTTCTTC. Protein product: CASSRADEQFF.

The chain joins TRBV30 to TRBJ1-4, with D uncertain. The CDR3 loop spans 14 amino acids. With 1 base removed from V and 1 base from J, the gap between germline ends came to 7 bases. CDR1 GTSNPN and CDR2 SVGIG come from the germline V gene (reference sequence). CDR3 residues: CAWSGFLTNEKLFF. The CDR3 nucleotides are TGTGCCTGGAGTGGTTTCTTAACTAATGAAAAACTGTTTTTT.

This clone was seen more than once but under ten times. The rearrangement links TRBV10-1 to TRBJ2-7; TRBD2 agrees at 7 bases. CDR3 length: 12 amino acids. V was clipped by 10 bases and J by 4 bases; unmatched bases: 7. CDR1 and CDR2 (germline): WNHNN, SYGVQD (reference sequence). CDR3 DNA: TGCGCCACCGAAAGGGAGGGGTACGAGCAGTACGTC. Translation gives CATEREGYEQYV.

This clone occurred once. The rearrangement uses TRBV6-5 and TRBJ1-1; a possible D gene is TRBD1 (6 bases). This CDR3 has 14 amino acids. V lost 6 bases and J 4 bases, leaving 15 bases between the germline ends. Germline V gives CDR1 MNHEY, CDR2 SVGAGI. The CDR3 DNA reads as TGTGCCAGCAGCCTTACAGGGTTGGGCACTGAAGCTTTCTTT. It codes for CASSLTGLGTEAFF.

This clone was seen a few times. The J gene is TRBJ1-1, the V gene TRBV18; 9 nucleotides line up with TRBD1. Germline V gene data show CDR1 as KGHSH and CDR2 as LQKENI. The CDR3 contains 14 residues. Germline trimming cut 3 bases from V and 8 bases from J; bases unmatched to any gene: 7. In DNA form, the CDR3 reads TGTGCCAGCTCACCGGACGGACAGGGGACCGAAGCTTTCTTT. Translated, it gives CASSPDGQGTEAFF.

This sequence joins TRBV18 and TRBJ2-7; D is unresolved. Germline CDR1 KGHSH, CDR2 LQKENI. This CDR3 comprises 17 residues. V was trimmed by 6 bases and J by 0 bases, leaving 21 bases between them. This CDR3 is CASSPLESVQGSYEQYF. Written as DNA, the CDR3 is TGTGCCAGCTCGCCCTTGGAGTCCGTCCAAGGCTCCTACGAGCAGTACTTC. The whole variable domain, remainder taken from reference TRBV18 and TRBJ2-7, is NAGVMQNPRHLVRRRGQEARLRCSPMKGHSHVYWYRQLPEEGLKFMVYLQKENIIDESGMPKERFSAEFPKEGPSILRIQQVVRGDSAAYFCASSPLESVQGSYEQYFGPGTRLTVT.

Here the CDR3 DNA reads TGTGCCAGCAGTCGATCCTGGGACAGGGGCGGTAGCTATGGCTACACCTTC. Encoded protein: CASSRSWDRGGSYGYTF. The J gene is TRBJ1-2, the V gene TRBV6-6; 10 nucleotides match TRBD1. Germline V gene lookup returns CDR1 MNHNY and CDR2 SVGAGI (reference sequence). After removal of 5 bases from V and 4 bases from J, the junction contained 13 bases not matched to a gene. There are 17 residues in the CDR3.

The chain is built from TRBV30 and TRBJ1-1; 7 bases are a match to TRBD1. Losses at the gene ends were 4 bases for V and 4 bases for J; bases not matched to a gene: 6. The CDR3 loop spans 13 amino acids. Germline-derived CDR1 and CDR2 are GTSNPN and SVGIG (reference sequence). DNA of the CDR3: TGTGCCTGGAAAAATCCAGGGGGCACTGAAGCTTTCTTT. It translates to CAWKNPGGTEAFF.

The rearrangement uses TRBV2 and TRBJ2-3; 7 positions agree with TRBD2. The junction had 6 bases not matched to a gene; V was cut back by 6 bases and J by 0 bases. The CDR3 spans 15 residues. Germline V gives CDR1 SNHLY, CDR2 FYNNEI. CDR3 sequence: CASRRGAGSTDTQYF. The CDR3 DNA is TGTGCCAGCAGGAGGGGAGCGGGGAGCACAGATACGCAGTATTTT.

The CDR3 region has the DNA TGTGCCAGCAGCAATCCGGGACAGGGCCAATCACCCCTCCACTTT. This codes for CASSNPGQGQSPLHF. V and J are TRBV28 and TRBJ1-6; 9 bases fit TRBD1. The CDR3 has 15 residues. From germline, CDR1 is MDHEN and CDR2 SYDVKM. The V gene end was trimmed by 6 bases and the J gene end by 10 bases; junction bases not matched to a gene: 10.

The chain employs TRBV20-1 and TRBJ1-2, with D unresolved. This CDR3 has 11 amino acids. V lost 0 bases, J lost 8 bases, and 7 bases lay in between. Germline CDR1 is DFQATT and CDR2 is SNEGSKA (reference sequence). The CDR3 nucleotides read TGCAGTGCTAGAGATAGAGGAGGCTACACCTTC. It encodes CSARDRGGYTF.

The chain couples TRBV12-3 or TRBV12-4 to TRBJ1-2; D is undetermined. Trimming removed 1 base from V and 5 bases from J, with 5 bases in between. The CDR3 is 12 amino acids. CDR3 nucleotide sequence: TGTGCCAGCAGTTTAGACTGGTATGGCTACACCTTC. Its translation is CASSLDWYGYTF.

V gene TRBV5-8 combines with J gene TRBJ1-2; tentative D call: TRBD1 (6 bases). Trimming removed 0 bases at V and 4 bases at J, with 13 bases between. Germline CDR1 SGHTS, CDR2 YDEGEE. CDR3 length: 15 amino acids. CDR3 sequence reads: CASSLAGQSSYGYTF. Here the CDR3 DNA reads TGTGCCAGCAGCTTGGCTGGACAGTCGTCCTATGGCTACACCTTC.

This clone was counted only a few times. The V gene is TRBV5-4, the J gene TRBJ1-2; 8 nucleotides line up with TRBD1. CDR3 length: 14 amino acids. V lost 0 bases and J lost 8; bases outside the gene matches: 6. Germline values: CDR1 SGHNT, CDR2 YYREEE (reference sequence). The CDR3 reads CASSLESGGGGYTF. CDR3 nucleotides: TGTGCCAGCAGCTTGGAGTCAGGGGGCGGCGGCTACACCTTC.

This chain links TRBV24-1 with TRBJ2-5; 8 bases line up with TRBD1. There are 16 residues in the CDR3. Germline assignment: CDR1 KGHDR and CDR2 SFDVKD. The ends lost 5 bases at V and 5 bases at J; junction bases unmatched: 12. CDR3 sequence reads: CATSVNQGARGETQYF. The CDR3 nucleotides read TGTGCCACCAGTGTTAATCAGGGGGCGCGAGGGGAGACCCAGTACTTC.

DNA of the CDR3: TGCGCCAGCAGCTTGACAGGGATGAACACTGAAGCTTTCTTT. This sequence encodes CASSLTGMNTEAFF. The V call is TRBV5-1, the J call TRBJ1-1, with D maybe TRBD1 (6 bases). Germline V CDR1 and CDR2: SGHRS, YFSETQ. There are 14 residues in the CDR3. V lost 1 base and J lost 0, with 7 bases in between.

In its sample, this clone was seen a few times. This rearrangement joins TRBV19 to TRBJ1-3; 7 bases are a match to TRBD1. After removal of 0 bases from V and 0 bases from J, the junction contained 8 bases not matched to a gene. Germline V gives CDR1 LNHDA, CDR2 SQIVND (reference sequence). The CDR3 has 18 residues. The CDR3 nucleotides are TGTGCCAGTAGTATAGACGGGGGACAGCGACCCTCTGGAAACACCATATATTTT. This encodes CASSIDGGQRPSGNTIYF. Full variable domain (outside the CDR3, taken from reference TRBV19 and TRBJ1-3): DGGITQSPKYLFRKEGQNVTLSCEQNLNHDAMYWYRQDPGQGLRLIYYSQIVNDFQKGDIAEGYSVSREKKESFPLTVTSAQKNPTAFYLCASSIDGGQRPSGNTIYFGEGSWLTVV.